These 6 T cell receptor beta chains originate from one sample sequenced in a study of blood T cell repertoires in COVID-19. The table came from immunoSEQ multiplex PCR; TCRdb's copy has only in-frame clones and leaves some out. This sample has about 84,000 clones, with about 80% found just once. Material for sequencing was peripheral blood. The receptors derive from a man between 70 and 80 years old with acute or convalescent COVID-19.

CDR3 protein: CASSFGSSGNNEQFF. CDR3 bases: TGTGCCAGCAGCTTCGGTTCTAGCGGGAACAATGAGCAGTTCTTC. The V and J genes are TRBV5-6 and TRBJ2-1, with 9 bases fitting TRBD2. The V and J ends lost 2 bases and 5 bases, in that order; junction bases with no gene match: 5. The CDR3 contains 15 residues. Germline V CDR1 and CDR2: SGHDT, YYEEEE.

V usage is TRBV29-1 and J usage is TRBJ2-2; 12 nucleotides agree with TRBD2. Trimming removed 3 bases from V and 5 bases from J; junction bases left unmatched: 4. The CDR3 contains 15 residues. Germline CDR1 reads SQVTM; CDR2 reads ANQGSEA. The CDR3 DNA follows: TGCAGCGTTGATTTAGGACTAGCGGGGACCGGGGAGCTGTTTTTT. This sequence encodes CSVDLGLAGTGELFF.

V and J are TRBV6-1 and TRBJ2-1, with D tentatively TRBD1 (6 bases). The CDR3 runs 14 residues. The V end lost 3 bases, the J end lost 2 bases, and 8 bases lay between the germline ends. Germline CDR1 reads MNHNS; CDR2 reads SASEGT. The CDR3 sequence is CASSEGAAYNEQFF. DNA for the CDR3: TGTGCCAGCAGTGAGGGGGCCGCCTACAATGAGCAGTTCTTC.

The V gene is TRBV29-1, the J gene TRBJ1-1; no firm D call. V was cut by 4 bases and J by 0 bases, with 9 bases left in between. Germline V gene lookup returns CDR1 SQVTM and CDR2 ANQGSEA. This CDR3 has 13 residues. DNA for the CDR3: TGCAGCGTTGCAGGTCTCATGAACACTGAAGCTTTCTTT. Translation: CSVAGLMNTEAFF.

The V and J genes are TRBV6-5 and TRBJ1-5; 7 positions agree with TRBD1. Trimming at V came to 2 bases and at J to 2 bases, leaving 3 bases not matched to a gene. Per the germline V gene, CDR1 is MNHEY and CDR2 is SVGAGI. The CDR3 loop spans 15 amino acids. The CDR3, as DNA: TGTGCCAGCAGTTACGCAGGGGGAGGCAATCAGCCCCAGCATTTT. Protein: CASSYAGGGNQPQHF.

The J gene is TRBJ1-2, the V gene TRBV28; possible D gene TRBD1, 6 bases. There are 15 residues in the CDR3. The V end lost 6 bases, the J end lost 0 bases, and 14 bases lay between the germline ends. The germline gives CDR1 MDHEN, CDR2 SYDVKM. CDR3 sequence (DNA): TGTGCCAGCAGCTCCCGGGACATAGCTAACTATGGCTACACCTTC. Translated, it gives CASSSRDIANYGYTF.